A selection of T cell receptor beta chains follows, all from one sample in a study of blood T cell repertoires in COVID-19. Method: immunoSEQ multiplex PCR; TCRdb's copy keeps in-frame clones and lacks some. In the table there are approximately 45,000 clones, roughly nine tenths of which are singletons. The specimen was peripheral blood. These receptors all come from a man between 65 and 79 years old with acute or convalescent COVID-19. CDR3s include the opening cysteine and the closing phenylalanine or tryptophan. The D gene is left open where the match is weak. Expanded clones get a size class; other rows say once, few or many, or leave the size out.

V gene: TRBV4-3
clone size: NA
J gene: TRBJ2-1
D gene: TRBD2
CDR3 DNA: TGCGCCAGCAGGTTCGGGACTAGCGGGGACAATGAGCAGTTCTTC
CDR3 protein: CASRFGTSGDNEQFF

V gene: TRBV18
clone size: NA
J gene: TRBJ1-2
D gene: TRBD1
CDR3 DNA: TGTGCCAGCTCACCACCCGGACAGGGGGAGCATGGCTACACCTTC
CDR3 protein: CASSPPGQGEHGYTF

V gene: TRBV14
clone size: NA
J gene: TRBJ2-5
D gene: TRBD2
CDR3 DNA: TGTGCCAGCAGCCAACGGGGGGGCCGGGAGACCCAGTACTTC
CDR3 protein: CASSQRGGRETQYF

V gene: TRBV5-5
clone size: NA
J gene: TRBJ1-3
D gene: NA
CDR3 DNA: TGTGCCAGCAGCTCTTTCTCTGGAAACACCATATATTTT
CDR3 protein: CASSSFSGNTIYF

V gene: TRBV6-2/TRBV6-3
clone size: NA
J gene: TRBJ2-2
D gene: TRBD2
CDR3 DNA: TGTGCCAGCAGTTACCGCAGCGGGGGGAGTGACACCGGGGAGCTGTTTTTT
CDR3 protein: CASSYRSGGSDTGELFF

V gene: TRBV9
clone size: NA
J gene: TRBJ2-1
D gene: TRBD1
CDR3 DNA: TGTGCCAGCAGCGCGGGACAGCGTTTCTCCTACAATGAGCAGTTCTTC
CDR3 protein: CASSAGQRFSYNEQFF

V gene: TRBV7-6
clone size: NA
J gene: TRBJ1-5
D gene: NA
CDR3 DNA: TGTGCCAGCAGCTTAGCGCCAGGGGCGGGTCAGCCCCAGCATTTT
CDR3 protein: CASSLAPGAGQPQHF

V gene: TRBV7-2
clone size: NA
J gene: TRBJ1-6
D gene: TRBD1
CDR3 DNA: TGTGCCAGCAGCTTGGAGGACAGGGGGAAAAATTCACCCCTCCACTTT
CDR3 protein: CASSLEDRGKNSPLHF

V gene: TRBV9
clone size: once
J gene: TRBJ1-2
D gene: NA
CDR3 DNA: TGTGCCAGCAGCCCCCCCGAGATTATTAACTATGGCTACACCTTC
CDR3 protein: CASSPPEIINYGYTF

V gene: TRBV2
clone size: NA
J gene: TRBJ1-2
D gene: NA
CDR3 DNA: TGTGCCAGCAGTGACAGGGGAGTTAACTATGGCTACACCTTC
CDR3 protein: CASSDRGVNYGYTF

V gene: TRBV18
clone size: NA
J gene: TRBJ1-2
D gene: NA
CDR3 DNA: TGTGCCAGCTCACCGAGGGGGGGAGAAGGCTATGGCTACACCTTC
CDR3 protein: CASSPRGGEGYGYTF

V gene: TRBV7-6
clone size: NA
J gene: TRBJ1-2
D gene: TRBD1
CDR3 DNA: TGTGCCAGCAGCTCTTTCCGGGACAGGTATTCGTATGGCTACACCTTC
CDR3 protein: CASSSFRDRYSYGYTF

V gene: TRBV7-2
clone size: NA
J gene: TRBJ2-2
D gene: TRBD2
CDR3 DNA: TGTGCCAGCAGCTTAGGGGGGGGAAACACCGGGGAGCTGTTTTTT
CDR3 protein: CASSLGGGNTGELFF

V gene: TRBV11-2
clone size: NA
J gene: TRBJ2-7
D gene: NA
CDR3 DNA: TGTGCCAGCAGCTTAGGACTGCCCTACTCCTACGAGCAGTACTTC
CDR3 protein: CASSLGLPYSYEQYF

V gene: TRBV5-4
clone size: NA
J gene: TRBJ2-6
D gene: NA
CDR3 DNA: TGTGCCAGCAGCTTGGTAGGCAGGGCTTCCTCTGGGGCCAACGTCCTGACTTTC
CDR3 protein: CASSLVGRASSGANVLTF

V gene: TRBV7-2
clone size: NA
J gene: TRBJ2-3
D gene: TRBD2
CDR3 DNA: TGTGCCAGCAGCCGGCCTAGCGGGGAGACAGATACGCAGTATTTT
CDR3 protein: CASSRPSGETDTQYF

V gene: TRBV14
clone size: NA
J gene: TRBJ2-2
D gene: NA
CDR3 DNA: TGTGCCAGCAGCCCACAATTGGGGGGGGCGCCGAACACCGGGGAGCTGTTTTTT
CDR3 protein: CASSPQLGGAPNTGELFF

V gene: TRBV9
clone size: NA
J gene: TRBJ1-4
D gene: NA
CDR3 DNA: TGTGCCAGCAGCGTAACGGCGGCTGGAGGCACTAATGAAAAACTGTTTTTT
CDR3 protein: CASSVTAAGGTNEKLFF

V gene: TRBV9
clone size: NA
J gene: TRBJ2-5
D gene: TRBD1
CDR3 DNA: TGTGCCAGCAGCGTTGACAGGGGAGGTATAGAGACCCAGTACTTC
CDR3 protein: CASSVDRGGIETQYF

V gene: TRBV3-1/TRBV3-2
clone size: NA
J gene: TRBJ2-2
D gene: NA
CDR3 DNA: TGTGCCAGCAGCCAAGATAGGGGCGGGGAGCTGTTTTTT
CDR3 protein: CASSQDRGGELFF

V gene: TRBV6-5
clone size: NA
J gene: TRBJ2-7
D gene: TRBD2
CDR3 DNA: TGTGCCAGCAGTTACCTTAGCGGGGGGACCTCCTACGAGCAGTACTTC
CDR3 protein: CASSYLSGGTSYEQYF

V gene: TRBV12-3/TRBV12-4
clone size: NA
J gene: TRBJ2-1
D gene: NA
CDR3 DNA: TGTGCCAGCAGTTTCTCGGGATACAATGAGCAGTTCTTC
CDR3 protein: CASSFSGYNEQFF

V gene: TRBV10-3
clone size: NA
J gene: TRBJ1-6
D gene: NA
CDR3 DNA: TGTGCCATCAGTGAGTCGGGACAAGCGAATTCACCCCTCCACTTT
CDR3 protein: CAISESGQANSPLHF

V gene: TRBV5-1
clone size: NA
J gene: TRBJ2-7
D gene: NA
CDR3 DNA: TGCGCCAGCAGCCCTCGGGAGAGTCTGGTGTGGTACTTC
CDR3 protein: CASSPRESLVWYF

V gene: TRBV4-2
clone size: NA
J gene: TRBJ2-7
D gene: TRBD2
CDR3 DNA: TGTGCCAGCAGCCAATCAGGACTAGCGGGTTACTCCTACGAGCAGTACTTC
CDR3 protein: CASSQSGLAGYSYEQYF

V gene: TRBV12-3/TRBV12-4
clone size: NA
J gene: TRBJ2-7
D gene: NA
CDR3 DNA: TGTGCCAGCACCTCAGGGGGGTCCCGCGAGCAGTACTTC
CDR3 protein: CASTSGGSREQYF

V gene: TRBV5-6
clone size: NA
J gene: TRBJ2-5
D gene: NA
CDR3 DNA: TGTGCCAGCAGCTTGGCCGGGGGGCTGGAGACCCAGTACTTC
CDR3 protein: CASSLAGGLETQYF

V gene: TRBV7-2
clone size: NA
J gene: TRBJ2-1
D gene: NA
CDR3 DNA: TGTGCCAGCAGCTTAGAACGGCGGGGTTATGAGCAGTTCTTC
CDR3 protein: CASSLERRGYEQFF

V gene: TRBV5-1
clone size: NA
J gene: TRBJ1-2
D gene: TRBD1
CDR3 DNA: TGCGCCAGCAGCCCCGGGACAGGCCACTATGGCTACACCTTC
CDR3 protein: CASSPGTGHYGYTF

V gene: TRBV19
clone size: once
J gene: TRBJ2-2
D gene: TRBD1
CDR3 DNA: TGTGCCAGTAGTATCAGAGGGGGCCGGGCCGGGGAGCTGTTTTTT
CDR3 protein: CASSIRGGRAGELFF

V gene: TRBV15
clone size: NA
J gene: TRBJ1-4
D gene: NA
CDR3 DNA: TGTGCCACCAGCGGATACAGTGCAACTAATGAAAAACTGTTTTTT
CDR3 protein: CATSGYSATNEKLFF

V gene: TRBV19
clone size: once
J gene: TRBJ2-2
D gene: NA
CDR3 DNA: TGTGCCAGTAGTATTTTAGCTCCCGGGGAGCTGTTTTTT
CDR3 protein: CASSILAPGELFF

V gene: TRBV6-2/TRBV6-3
clone size: NA
J gene: TRBJ2-1
D gene: NA
CDR3 DNA: TGTGCCAGCAGTTTAGGTACAGTCAGGTACAATGAGCAGTTCTTC
CDR3 protein: CASSLGTVRYNEQFF

V gene: TRBV30
clone size: NA
J gene: TRBJ2-7
D gene: TRBD1
CDR3 DNA: TGTGCCTGGAGTCAGGGGGCCTCCTACGAGCAGTACTTC
CDR3 protein: CAWSQGASYEQYF

V gene: TRBV7-9
clone size: NA
J gene: TRBJ1-5
D gene: NA
CDR3 DNA: TGTGCCAGCAATTCGGGCGGAGGTCAGCCCCAGCATTTT
CDR3 protein: CASNSGGGQPQHF

V gene: TRBV19
clone size: NA
J gene: TRBJ2-2
D gene: NA
CDR3 DNA: TGTGCCAGTAGGCCAGAGAACACCGGGGAGCTGTTTTTT
CDR3 protein: CASRPENTGELFF

V gene: TRBV7-3
clone size: NA
J gene: TRBJ2-6
D gene: TRBD2
CDR3 DNA: TGTGCCAGCAGCCCTCGAGGACTAGCAGGCTCTGGGGCCAACGTCCTGACTTTC
CDR3 protein: CASSPRGLAGSGANVLTF

V gene: TRBV7-2
clone size: NA
J gene: TRBJ2-3
D gene: TRBD1
CDR3 DNA: TGTGCCAGCAGCTTAGCTACAGGGGGCTCTCTCTGGGATACGCAGTATTTT
CDR3 protein: CASSLATGGSLWDTQYF

V gene: TRBV13
clone size: once
J gene: TRBJ2-5
D gene: TRBD2
CDR3 DNA: TGTGCCAGCAGCTATTTCGGACTAGCGGGGGACCAAGAGACCCAGTACTTC
CDR3 protein: CASSYFGLAGDQETQYF

V gene: TRBV24-1
clone size: NA
J gene: TRBJ2-5
D gene: TRBD2
CDR3 DNA: TGTGCCACCAGTGATTTGTCAGGCGGGAGGGAGACCCAGTACTTC
CDR3 protein: CATSDLSGGRETQYF

V gene: TRBV7-2
clone size: NA
J gene: TRBJ2-7
D gene: NA
CDR3 DNA: TGTGCCAGCAGTCGGTCCTACGAGCAGTACTTC
CDR3 protein: CASSRSYEQYF

V gene: TRBV18
clone size: once
J gene: TRBJ2-5
D gene: NA
CDR3 DNA: TGTGCCAGCTCACCTAACCAAGAGACCCAGTACTTC
CDR3 protein: CASSPNQETQYF

V gene: TRBV6-6
clone size: once
J gene: TRBJ2-2
D gene: NA
CDR3 DNA: TGTGCCAGCAGTTACGGATCGGGCGGGGAGCTGTTTTTT
CDR3 protein: CASSYGSGGELFF

V gene: TRBV27
clone size: NA
J gene: TRBJ2-6
D gene: NA
CDR3 DNA: TGTGCCAGCAGAATTGCCGGCTCTGGGGCCAACGTCCTGACTTTC
CDR3 protein: CASRIAGSGANVLTF